Listed here are 10 T cell receptor beta chains from one sample, sequenced in a study of blood T cells in healthy people across ages. A J-beta primer mix and a sample-barcoded 5' primer were used in a second PCR of about 7 to 12 cycles. MiXCR, run by TCRdb on the 5' RACE reads, gives a single entry per CDR3 protein. Here the sample spans hundreds of thousands of distinct CDR3 sequences, just over 55% being singletons. The material sequenced was blood. Receptors originate from a man aged 35 to 55 in good health.

The rearrangement links TRBV20-1 to TRBJ1-1; D uncertain. The V end lost 6 bases, the J end lost 4 bases, and 9 bases lay between the germline ends. Germline V CDR1 and CDR2: DFQATT, SNEGSKA (reference sequence). This CDR3 has 11 amino acids. Written as DNA, the CDR3 is TGCAGTGCAAGGGTTATCACTGAAGCTTTCTTT. Translating gives CSARVITEAFF.

The chain links TRBV20-1 to TRBJ2-3, with a weak D call TRBD1 (6 bases). The CDR3 runs 14 residues. Trimming shortened V by 6 bases and J by 3 bases, and 16 bases separated the two germline ends. CDR1 and CDR2 (germline): DFQATT, SNEGSKA (reference sequence). CDR3 in DNA: TGCAGTGCGGGAGCAGATACAGGGACAGATACGCAGTATTTT. It translates to CSAGADTGTDTQYF.

This clonotype was recorded a few times. The chain links TRBV6-5 to TRBJ2-1; D ambiguous. V was trimmed by 0 bases and J by 7 bases, leaving 4 bases between them. Germline assignment: CDR1 MNHEY and CDR2 SVGAGI. The CDR3 is 12 residues long. The CDR3 loop is CASSYSGNEQFF. The DNA of the CDR3 is TGTGCCAGCAGTTACTCGGGGAATGAGCAGTTCTTC.

J is TRBJ1-2 and V is TRBV20-1; TRBD1 agrees at 7 bases. Germline values: CDR1 DFQATT, CDR2 SNEGSKA (reference sequence). V shed 6 bases and J 8 bases; nucleotides not matched to a gene: 9. This CDR3 is built from 12 residues. In nucleotides, the CDR3 is TGCAGTGCAAGGGACAGACGAGAGGGCTACACCTTC. This codes for CSARDRREGYTF.

Comments on this clonotype: Compared with germline, one end of the junction differs, possibly owing to a read error. V is TRBV20-1 and J is TRBJ1-5, with 9 bases identical to TRBD1. Per the germline V gene, CDR1 is DFQATT and CDR2 is SNEGSKA (reference sequence). This CDR3 region has 17 residues. The CDR3 region is CSAISPGTGYSKQPQHF. The CDR3 coding sequence is TGCAGTGCTATCAGTCCCGGGACAGGGTACAGCAAGCAGCCCCAGCATTTT.

In its sample, this clonotype was seen a few times. This chain connects TRBV4-1 to TRBJ2-1, with 8 bases matching TRBD1. CDR3 size: 13 residues. The V segment lost 3 bases and the J segment 12 bases; nucleotides outside the gene matches: 7. CDR1 and CDR2 (germline): MGHRA, YSYEKL. The CDR3 DNA sequence: TGCGCCAGCAGCCACGAAATCGACAGGGGGCAGTTCTTC. It is translated as CASSHEIDRGQFF.

The CDR3 sequence is CASRWTSGGQNYNEQYF. CDR3 nucleotides: TGTGCCAGCAGATGGACTAGCGGGGGGCAAAACTACAATGAGCAGTACTTC. The V gene is TRBV12-3 or TRBV12-4, the J gene TRBJ2-1; 14 bases line up with TRBD2. The J call may be faulty, since TRBJ2-7 better matches the DNA end. The length of the CDR3 is 17 residues.

This clonotype occurred once. The chain has TRBV7-9 and TRBJ1-4; D gene unclear. Germline lookup yields CDR1 SEHNR and CDR2 FQNEAQ (reference sequence). This CDR3 has 15 amino acids. The V end was cut by 1 base, the J end by 8 bases, with 14 bases between. CDR3 coding DNA: TGTGCCAGCAGCTTAGGTCCGGGATTCCAGGAAAAACTGTTTTTT. Protein product: CASSLGPGFQEKLFF.

The count of this clonotype is one. The genes are TRBV7-2 and TRBJ1-1; no firm D call. V was trimmed by 1 base and J by 7 bases, leaving 10 bases between them. The CDR3 runs 13 residues. CDR1 and CDR2 from the germline V gene are SGHTA and FQGNSA. CDR3 sequence (DNA): TGTGCCAGCAGCTTAGGTGTAATTAATGAAGCTTTCTTT. Its translation is CASSLGVINEAFF.

DNA for the CDR3: TGTGCCAGCAGCCAAGTTTCGGTACAGCGGGGGGGCTTTGAGCAGTTCTTC. It codes for CASSQVSVQRGGFEQFF. The chain links TRBV3-1 to TRBJ2-1, with 10 bases identical to TRBD2. Germline loops: CDR1 LGHDT, CDR2 YNNKEL (reference sequence). The CDR3 spans 17 residues. V dropped 1 base and J dropped 9; count of bases not matched to a gene: 12.